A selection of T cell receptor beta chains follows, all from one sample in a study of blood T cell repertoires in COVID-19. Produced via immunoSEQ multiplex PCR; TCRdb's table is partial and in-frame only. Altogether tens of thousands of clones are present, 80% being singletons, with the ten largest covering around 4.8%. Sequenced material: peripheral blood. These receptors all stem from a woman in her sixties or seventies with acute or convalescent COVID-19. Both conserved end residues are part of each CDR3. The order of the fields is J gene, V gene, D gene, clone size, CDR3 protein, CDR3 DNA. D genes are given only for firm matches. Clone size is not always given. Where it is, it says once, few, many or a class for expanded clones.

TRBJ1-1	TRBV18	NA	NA	CASSSIPGGAGDTEAFF	TGTGCCAGCTCATCAATTCCGGGGGGGGCAGGGGACACTGAAGCTTTCTTT
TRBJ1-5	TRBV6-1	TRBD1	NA	CASSVGQGARNQPQHF	TGTGCCAGCAGTGTCGGACAGGGGGCCCGTAATCAGCCCCAGCATTTT
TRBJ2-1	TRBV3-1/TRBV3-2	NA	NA	CASSSLVGSSYNEQFF	TGTGCCAGCAGCTCCCTGGTGGGGAGCTCCTACAATGAGCAGTTCTTC
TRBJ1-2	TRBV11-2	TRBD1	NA	CASSPPGTGGFVEGYTF	TGTGCCAGCAGCCCGCCCGGGACAGGGGGCTTCGTGGAAGGCTACACCTTC
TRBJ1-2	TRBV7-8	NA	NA	CASSPVNRGYTF	TGTGCCAGCAGCCCCGTGAACCGGGGCTACACCTTC
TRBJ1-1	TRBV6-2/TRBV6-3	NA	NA	CASSYSAGVRTEAFF	TGTGCCAGCAGTTACTCAGCAGGGGTTCGGACTGAAGCTTTCTTT
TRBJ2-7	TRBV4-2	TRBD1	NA	CASSQAGQGPYEQYF	TGTGCCAGCAGCCAAGCGGGACAGGGACCCTACGAGCAGTACTTC
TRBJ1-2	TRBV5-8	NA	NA	CASSLEPGGYGYTF	TGTGCCAGCAGCTTGGAACCGGGGGGTTATGGCTACACCTTC
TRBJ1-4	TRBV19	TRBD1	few	CASRPNRGPNEKLFF	TGTGCCAGTAGGCCTAACAGGGGCCCTAATGAAAAACTGTTTTTT
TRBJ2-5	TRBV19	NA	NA	CASSPGPQETQYF	TGTGCCAGTAGCCCAGGGCCACAAGAGACCCAGTACTTC
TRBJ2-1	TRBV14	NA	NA	CASSRGGAEQFF	TGTGCCAGCAGCCGAGGGGGGGCTGAGCAGTTCTTC
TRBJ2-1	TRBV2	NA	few	CASSDSIGLRQGIYNEQFF	TGTGCCAGCAGTGATTCTATCGGGTTGCGTCAGGGGATCTACAATGAGCAGTTCTTC
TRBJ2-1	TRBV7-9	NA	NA	CASSLVTGGPGNEQFF	TGTGCCAGCAGCTTAGTCACCGGGGGGCCGGGGAATGAGCAGTTCTTC
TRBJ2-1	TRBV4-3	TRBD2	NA	CASSQGPGLAGRNEQFF	TGCGCCAGCAGCCAAGGCCCGGGACTAGCGGGGAGGAATGAGCAGTTCTTC
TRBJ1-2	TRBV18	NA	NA	CASSPSRQNYGYTF	TGTGCCAGCTCACCATCCCGACAGAACTATGGCTACACCTTC
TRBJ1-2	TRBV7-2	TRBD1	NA	CASSLFARARGEGYTF	TGTGCCAGCAGCTTATTTGCCAGGGCCAGGGGGGAAGGCTACACCTTC
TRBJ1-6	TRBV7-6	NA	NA	CASSLSPANNSPLHF	TGTGCCAGCAGCTTAAGTCCAGCGAATAATTCACCCCTCCACTTT
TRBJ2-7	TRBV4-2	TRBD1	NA	CASSLRQDRGPGEQYF	TGTGCCAGCAGCCTTCGTCAGGACAGGGGGCCTGGCGAGCAGTACTTC
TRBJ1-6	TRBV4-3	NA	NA	CASSQDRQLGSYNSPLHF	TGCGCCAGCAGCCAAGATCGACAATTAGGCTCCTATAATTCACCCCTCCACTTT
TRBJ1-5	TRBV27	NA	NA	CASSWPTDGGVGNQPQHF	TGTGCCAGCAGTTGGCCCACAGATGGAGGGGTAGGCAATCAGCCCCAGCATTTT
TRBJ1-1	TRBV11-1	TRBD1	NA	CASSFGQGPEAFF	TGTGCCAGCAGCTTCGGACAGGGGCCTGAAGCTTTCTTT
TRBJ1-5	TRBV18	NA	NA	CASSPPWTDKNQPQHF	TGTGCCAGCTCACCACCGTGGACAGACAAAAATCAGCCCCAGCATTTT
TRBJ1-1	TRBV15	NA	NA	CATSRQSRGTEAFF	TGTGCCACCAGCAGGCAGAGCAGGGGCACTGAAGCTTTCTTT
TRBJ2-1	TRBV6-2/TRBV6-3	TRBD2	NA	CASSPVAGAYNEQFF	TGTGCCAGCAGTCCGGTTGCGGGGGCCTACAATGAGCAGTTCTTC
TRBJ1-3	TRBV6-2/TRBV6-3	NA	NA	CASSQSGQSGNTIYF	TGTGCCAGCAGTCAATCAGGACAGTCTGGAAACACCATATATTTT
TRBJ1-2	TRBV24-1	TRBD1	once	CATSGGTGPYGYTF	TGTGCCACCAGTGGTGGGACAGGCCCCTATGGCTACACCTTC
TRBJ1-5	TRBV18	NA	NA	CASSPGTPPNQPQHF	TGTGCCAGCTCACCCGGGACACCGCCGAATCAGCCCCAGCATTTT
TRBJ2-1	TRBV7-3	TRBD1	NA	CASSLTDRGFYNEQFF	TGTGCCAGCAGCTTAACCGACAGGGGGTTCTACAATGAGCAGTTCTTC
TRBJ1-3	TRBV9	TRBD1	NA	CASSPHPTGASGNTIYF	TGTGCCAGCAGCCCTCACCCGACAGGGGCCTCTGGAAACACCATATATTTT
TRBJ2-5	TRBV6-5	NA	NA	CASPRGPEETQYF	TGTGCCAGCCCGCGGGGGCCGGAGGAGACCCAGTACTTC
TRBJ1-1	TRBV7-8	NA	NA	CASSFLGLGTEAFF	TGTGCCAGCAGCTTCTTGGGGCTCGGCACTGAAGCTTTCTTT
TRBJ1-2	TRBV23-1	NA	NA	CASSQPLQGLYGYTF	TGCGCCAGCAGTCAACCCCTCCAGGGCCTCTATGGCTACACCTTC
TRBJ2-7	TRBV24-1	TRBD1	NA	CATRGTGGSEQYF	TGTGCCACCAGGGGGACAGGGGGTAGTGAGCAGTACTTC
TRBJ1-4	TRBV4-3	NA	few	CASSRTAATNEKLFF	TGCGCCAGCAGCCGAACAGCTGCAACTAATGAAAAACTGTTTTTT
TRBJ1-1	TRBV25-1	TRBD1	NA	CASMRGQGNTEAFF	TGTGCCAGCATGAGAGGACAGGGGAACACTGAAGCTTTCTTT
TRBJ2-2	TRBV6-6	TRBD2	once	CASSRTSGGTTGELFF	TGTGCCAGCAGTCGCACTAGCGGGGGTACCACCGGGGAGCTGTTTTTT
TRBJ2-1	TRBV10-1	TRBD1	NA	CASTGTGTEQFF	TGCGCCAGCACCGGGACAGGGACTGAGCAGTTCTTC